This TCR beta chain originates from a study of control samples from healthy donors and cancer patients. Data came from immunoSEQ multiplex PCR; TCRdb stores just in-frame clones and leaves some out. The sample records approximately 120,000 clones, roughly 92% being singletons. CDR1 is SGHRS, CDR2 YFSETQ, per germline. V trimming: 2 bases; J trimming: 7 bases; junction bases outside the gene matches: 6. The CDR3 has 14 residues. The receptor comes from an older man with head and neck cancer. The rearrangement joins TRBV5-1 to TRBJ1-2; 9 nucleotides align to TRBD1. The sample consisted of PBMCs. The CDR3 reads CASSLLGTGPGYTF. In DNA, the CDR3 is TGCGCCAGCAGCTTACTCGGGACAGGGCCTGGCTACACCTTC.